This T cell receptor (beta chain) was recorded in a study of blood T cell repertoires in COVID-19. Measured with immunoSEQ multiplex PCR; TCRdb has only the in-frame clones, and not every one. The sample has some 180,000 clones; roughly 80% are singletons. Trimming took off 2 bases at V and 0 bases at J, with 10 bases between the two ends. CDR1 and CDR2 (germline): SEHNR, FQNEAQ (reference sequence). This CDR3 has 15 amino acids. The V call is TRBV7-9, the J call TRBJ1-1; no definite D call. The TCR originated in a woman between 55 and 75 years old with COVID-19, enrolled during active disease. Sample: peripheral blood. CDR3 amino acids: CASSLSRFMNTEAFF. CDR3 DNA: TGTGCCAGCAGCTTAAGCAGGTTTATGAACACTGAAGCTTTCTTT.